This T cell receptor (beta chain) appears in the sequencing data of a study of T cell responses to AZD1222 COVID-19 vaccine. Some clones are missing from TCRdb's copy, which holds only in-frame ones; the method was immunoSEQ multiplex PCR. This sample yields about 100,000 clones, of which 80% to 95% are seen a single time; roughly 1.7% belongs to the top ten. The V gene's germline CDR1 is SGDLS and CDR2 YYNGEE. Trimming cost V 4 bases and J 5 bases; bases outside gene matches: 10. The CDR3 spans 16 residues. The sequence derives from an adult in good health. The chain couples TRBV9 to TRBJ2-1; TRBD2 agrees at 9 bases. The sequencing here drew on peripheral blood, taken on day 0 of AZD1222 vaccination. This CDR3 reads CASSRTSLAGNNEQFF. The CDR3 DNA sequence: TGTGCCAGCAGCCGAACCTCCCTAGCGGGAAACAATGAGCAGTTCTTC.